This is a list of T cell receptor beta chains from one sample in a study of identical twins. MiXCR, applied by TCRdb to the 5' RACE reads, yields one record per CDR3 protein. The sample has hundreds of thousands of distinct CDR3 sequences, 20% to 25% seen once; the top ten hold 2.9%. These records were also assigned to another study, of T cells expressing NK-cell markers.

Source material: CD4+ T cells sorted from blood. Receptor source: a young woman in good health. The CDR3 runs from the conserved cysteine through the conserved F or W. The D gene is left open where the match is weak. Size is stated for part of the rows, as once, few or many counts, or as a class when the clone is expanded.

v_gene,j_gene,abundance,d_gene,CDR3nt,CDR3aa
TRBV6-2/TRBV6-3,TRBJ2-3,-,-,TGTGCCAGCAGAGCGGAACTCACAGATACGCAGTATTTT,CASRAELTDTQYF
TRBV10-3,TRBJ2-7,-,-,TGTGCCATCAGCCGCCTCGAGGGTAACGAGCAGTACTTC,CAISRLEGNEQYF
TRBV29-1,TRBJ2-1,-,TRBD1,TGCAGCTTTAGCCGGGACAGCTACAATGAGCAGTTCTTC,CSFSRDSYNEQFF
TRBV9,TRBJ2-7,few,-,TGTGCCAGCAGCGTGGGGTCGAGAGAGCTCTACGAGCAGTACTTC,CASSVGSRELYEQYF
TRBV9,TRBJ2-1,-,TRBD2,TGTGCCAGCAGCGTTCTAGCGGGAGGGCCAGCCAATGAGCAGTTCTTC,CASSVLAGGPANEQFF
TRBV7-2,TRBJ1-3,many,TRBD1,TGTGCCAGCAGCGTTAATGCAGGGGGAGGAAACACCATATATTTT,CASSVNAGGGNTIYF
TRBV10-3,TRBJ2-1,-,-,TGTGCCATCAGTGGCGGACCCTCCAATGAGCAGTTCTTC,CAISGGPSNEQFF
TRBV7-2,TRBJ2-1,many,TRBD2,TGTGCCAGCAGCTTTTGGGGGGGTTCCTACAATGAGCAGTTCTTC,CASSFWGGSYNEQFF
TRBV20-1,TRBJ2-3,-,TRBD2,TGCAGTGCTAGGGAGACTAGCGGGGGGCGAGATACGCAGTATTTT,CSARETSGGRDTQYF
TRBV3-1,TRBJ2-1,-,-,TGTGCCAGCAGCCAAGTGGCCTTAGGGAATGAGCAGTTCTTC,CASSQVALGNEQFF
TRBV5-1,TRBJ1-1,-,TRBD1,TGCGCCAGCAGCTTGGGGTCAGGGGGTACTGAAGCTTTCTTT,CASSLGSGGTEAFF
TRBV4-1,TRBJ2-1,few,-,TGCGCCAGCAGCCAACCCCTAAAAAGTTACGAGCAGTTCTTC,CASSQPLKSYEQFF
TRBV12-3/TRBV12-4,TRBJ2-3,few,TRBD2,TGTGCCAGCAGCGCGGGGGGCGGAGATACGCAGTATTTT,CASSAGGGDTQYF
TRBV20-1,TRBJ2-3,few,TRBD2,TGCAGTGCTAGAGATCCCTTCCTAGCGGGGGGACAAAGCACAGATACGCAGTATTTT,CSARDPFLAGGQSTDTQYF
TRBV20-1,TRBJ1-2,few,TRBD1,TGCAGTGCTATGACAGGGGCTCTAAAAGGCTACACCTTC,CSAMTGALKGYTF
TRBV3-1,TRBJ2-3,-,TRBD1,TGTGCCAGCAGCCCTAAGACAGGGTTGGGCACAGATACGCAGTATTTT,CASSPKTGLGTDTQYF
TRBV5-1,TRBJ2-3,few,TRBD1,TGCGCCAGCAGCTTGAGACAGGGTAACACAGATACGCAGTATTTT,CASSLRQGNTDTQYF
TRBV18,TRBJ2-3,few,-,TGTGCCAGCTCACAGATGAAATTTTTGGATACGCAGTATTTT,CASSQMKFLDTQYF
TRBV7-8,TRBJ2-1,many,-,TGTGCCAGCAGCTTCTCGGGTCCAGGGTTCACCTACAATGAGCAGTTCTTC,CASSFSGPGFTYNEQFF
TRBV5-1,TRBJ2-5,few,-,TGCGCCAGCCGCGGCGGCGGAAATCAAGAGACCCAGTACTTC,CASRGGGNQETQYF
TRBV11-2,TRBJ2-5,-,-,TGTGCCAGCAGTCACACCCGAAAGACCCAGTACTTC,CASSHTRKTQYF
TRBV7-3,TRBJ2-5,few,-,TGTGCCAGCAGCTTAAACGTAGGAGGGGGAATCCAAGAGACCCAGTACTTC,CASSLNVGGGIQETQYF
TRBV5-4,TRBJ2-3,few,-,TGTGCCAGCAGCTTGGAGTGGGGGCGCACAGATACGCAGTATTTT,CASSLEWGRTDTQYF
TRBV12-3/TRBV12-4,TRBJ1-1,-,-,TGTGCCAGCAGTTTAGGGGGGATTGTCCCTGAAGCTTTCTTT,CASSLGGIVPEAFF
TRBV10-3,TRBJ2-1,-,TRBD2,TGTGCCATCAAAGCGGGGAACGACTACAATGAGCAGTTCTTC,CAIKAGNDYNEQFF
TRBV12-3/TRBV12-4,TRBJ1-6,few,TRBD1,TGTGCCAGCAGTTGGGGGACAGAAGATAATTCACCCCTCCACTTT,CASSWGTEDNSPLHF
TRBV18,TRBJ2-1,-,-,TGTGCCAGCTCACCAGACATCCCCTCCTACAATGAGCAGTTCTTC,CASSPDIPSYNEQFF
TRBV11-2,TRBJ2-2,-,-,TGTGCCAGCAGCTTAAGGGATGAGGCCGGGGAGCTGTTTTTT,CASSLRDEAGELFF
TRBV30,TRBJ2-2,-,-,TGTGCCCGTAGAATTTTGAACACCGGGGAGCTGTTTTTT,CARRILNTGELFF
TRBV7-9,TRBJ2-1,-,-,TGTGCCAGCAGCTCCAACATTGGGAGCTCCTACAATGAGCAGTTCTTC,CASSSNIGSSYNEQFF
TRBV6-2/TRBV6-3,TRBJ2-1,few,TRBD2,TGTGCCAGCAGTCCCCGCGGGAGGGCCTATTACAATGAGCAGTTCTTC,CASSPRGRAYYNEQFF
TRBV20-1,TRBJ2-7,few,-,TGCAGTGCTGGATCGCCGGGACTCCGCGAGCAGTACTTC,CSAGSPGLREQYF
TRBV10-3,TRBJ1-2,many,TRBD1,TGTGCCATCACTCGGACAGGGGAGTATGGCTACACCTTC,CAITRTGEYGYTF
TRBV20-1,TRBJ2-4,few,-,TGCAGTGCTAGGAGGGGGACGGGACTACTAGCCAAAAACATTCAGTACTTC,CSARRGTGLLAKNIQYF
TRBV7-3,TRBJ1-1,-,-,TGTGCCAGCAGCCGCAGTCGTCGGGGTAGGAACACTGAAGCTTTCTTT,CASSRSRRGRNTEAFF
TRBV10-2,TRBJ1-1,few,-,TGCGCCAGCAGAAGGGAGAACACTGAAGCTTTCTTT,CASRRENTEAFF
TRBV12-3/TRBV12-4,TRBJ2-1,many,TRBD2,TGTGCCAGCAGTCTCGGGACTAGAGCCCTAGGGGTCAATGAGCAGTTCTTC,CASSLGTRALGVNEQFF
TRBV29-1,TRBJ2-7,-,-,TGCAGCGTTTCTAGTTCTTCCTACGAGCAGTACTTC,CSVSSSSYEQYF
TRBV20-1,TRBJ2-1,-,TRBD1,TGCAGTGCTAGACACAACTCGGGCAGGGGGCCCTACAATGAGCAGTTCTTC,CSARHNSGRGPYNEQFF
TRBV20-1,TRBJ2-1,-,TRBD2,TGCAGTGCTAGAGCAACGAGTCTAGCGGGGAATGAGCAGTTCTTC,CSARATSLAGNEQFF
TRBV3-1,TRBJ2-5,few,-,TGTGCCAGCAGCGATACCGGGACGGCCTTGCAGACCCAGTACTTC,CASSDTGTALQTQYF
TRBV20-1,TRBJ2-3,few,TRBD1,TGCAGTGGACAGGGTAAAACAGATACGCAGTATTTT,CSGQGKTDTQYF
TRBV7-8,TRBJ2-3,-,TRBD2,TGTGCCAGCAGCTTAAGGTTTCGGACTAGCGGCACAGATACGCAGTATTTT,CASSLRFRTSGTDTQYF
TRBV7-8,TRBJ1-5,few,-,TGTGCCAGCAGCTTTTCGGCAGGGGATTACCAGCCCCAGCATTTT,CASSFSAGDYQPQHF
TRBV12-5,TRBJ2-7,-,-,TGTGCTAGTGGTTTGGGCCAGGGGTTAAACGAGCAGTACTTC,CASGLGQGLNEQYF